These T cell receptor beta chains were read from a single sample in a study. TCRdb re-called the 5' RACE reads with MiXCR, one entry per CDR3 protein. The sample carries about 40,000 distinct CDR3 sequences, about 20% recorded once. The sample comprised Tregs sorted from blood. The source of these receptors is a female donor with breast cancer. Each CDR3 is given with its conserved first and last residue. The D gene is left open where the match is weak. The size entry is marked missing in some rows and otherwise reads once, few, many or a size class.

TGCAGTACTAGAAGGACAGGTGGGATTCAAGAGACCCAGTACTTC	CSTRRTGGIQETQYF	TRBV20-1	TRBJ2-5	-	TRBD1
TGTGCCAGCAGCCCCCGGGGGACCACCTACAATGAGCAGTTCTTC	CASSPRGTTYNEQFF	TRBV3-1	TRBJ2-1	few	-
TGTGCCAGCAGCTTCTCTGGGGCGTTAGCTAACTATGGCTACACCTTC	CASSFSGALANYGYTF	TRBV7-9	TRBJ1-2	-	-
TGCGCCAGCAGCCAACCTGGACAGGGGTTTGGTGGCTACACCTTC	CASSQPGQGFGGYTF	TRBV4-1	TRBJ1-2	-	TRBD1
TGTGCCAGCAGGAACCGGGTGACTGAAGCTTTCTTT	CASRNRVTEAFF	TRBV27	TRBJ1-1	few	-
TGTGCCAGCGAAAAAAGTTTGGGCTACGAGCAGTACTTC	CASEKSLGYEQYF	TRBV6-1	TRBJ2-7	-	-
TGCAGTGCTAGAGCCCATAGCAATCAGCCCCAGCATTTT	CSARAHSNQPQHF	TRBV20-1	TRBJ1-5	-	-
TGTGCCAGCAGGCCTGGACGGAACTACGAGCAGTACTTC	CASRPGRNYEQYF	TRBV28	TRBJ2-7	few	-
TGTGCCAGCAGTTCCGGGGTGGGAGATACGCAGTATTTT	CASSSGVGDTQYF	TRBV28	TRBJ2-3	many	-
TGCAGTGCACCGCTCGTCGGTGGCGAGCAGTACTTC	CSAPLVGGEQYF	TRBV20-1	TRBJ2-7	-	-
TGCGCCAGCAGCTTGGGTACGGGAGGGCACAATGAGCAGTTCTTC	CASSLGTGGHNEQFF	TRBV5-1	TRBJ2-1	many	TRBD2
TGCAGTGCTAGAGAACAGACGGATAACAAAAACATTCAGTACTTC	CSAREQTDNKNIQYF	TRBV20-1	TRBJ2-4	-	-
TGCAGTGCTACCGGGACAGTTCTTTATAATGAGCAGTTCTTC	CSATGTVLYNEQFF	TRBV20-1	TRBJ2-1	few	TRBD1
TGTGCCACCAGTGATTCGGGACTAGCGGGGACAGATACGCAGTATTTT	CATSDSGLAGTDTQYF	TRBV24-1	TRBJ2-3	few	TRBD2
TGTGCCAGCAGCATTTCCGGGACTAGCATCTACGAGCAGTACTTC	CASSISGTSIYEQYF	TRBV7-8	TRBJ2-7	-	TRBD2
TGTGCCAGCAGCCCGCATGGCCTTTTCACAGATACGCAGTATTTT	CASSPHGLFTDTQYF	TRBV7-4	TRBJ2-3	-	-
TGCGCCAGCAGCTTGCAGCCGGCGGGAGTTGGAACAGATACGCAGTATTTT	CASSLQPAGVGTDTQYF	TRBV5-1	TRBJ2-3	medium-sized	TRBD2
TGTGCCAGCAGCCCCGGGACTGTTAAAGAGACCCAGTACTTC	CASSPGTVKETQYF	TRBV27	TRBJ2-5	-	-
TGTGCCAGCAGCGGAGCTACCTCCTACAATGAGCAGTTCTTC	CASSGATSYNEQFF	TRBV9	TRBJ2-1	-	-
TGTGCCAGCAGTTATGAAGGGGATTATGGCTACACCTTC	CASSYEGDYGYTF	TRBV6-5	TRBJ1-2	medium-sized	-
TGTGCCAGCAGTTTACTCGGACGGGGGAAGGTCGAGCAGTACTTC	CASSLLGRGKVEQYF	TRBV27	TRBJ2-7	many	-
TGTGCCAGCAGTGGACGCGCTGAAGCTTTCTTT	CASSGRAEAFF	TRBV2	TRBJ1-1	few	-
TGTGCCAGCAGCTTAGTAACCGCCTCTTATGGCTACACCTTC	CASSLVTASYGYTF	TRBV13	TRBJ1-2	-	-
TGTGCCAGCAGCGGATCAGCTAACACTGAAGCTTTCTTT	CASSGSANTEAFF	TRBV9	TRBJ1-1	-	-
TGTGCCTGGAGTGGTTCGGACGGAGGAATCGCAGATACGCAGTATTTT	CAWSGSDGGIADTQYF	TRBV30	TRBJ2-3	-	-
TGCAGCGTTGAATCCCGGGGACAGGGGACCCCTGAAGCTTTCTTT	CSVESRGQGTPEAFF	TRBV29-1	TRBJ1-1	-	TRBD1
TGTGCCAGCAGCTTTATTCGGGGGGGGCCTGGGGCCAACGTCCTGACTTTC	CASSFIRGGPGANVLTF	TRBV7-3	TRBJ2-6	few	TRBD2
TGTGCCAGCAGGGCAGTCATGAACACTGAAGCTTTCTTT	CASRAVMNTEAFF	TRBV28	TRBJ1-1	few	-
TGTGCCAGCACTTCCGCCGGACAGGAGCACGGTGAGCAGTTCTTC	CASTSAGQEHGEQFF	TRBV12-3/TRBV12-4	TRBJ2-1	many	TRBD1
TGTGCCAGCAGCTTATATCCAGAGGGTTCCGAGCAGTACTTC	CASSLYPEGSEQYF	TRBV5-4	TRBJ2-7	-	-
TGCGCCAGCAGCTTGGTCGGACAGGGGGCAGGGAGCACTGAAGCTTTCTTT	CASSLVGQGAGSTEAFF	TRBV5-1	TRBJ1-1	few	TRBD1
TGCGCCAGCAGCCAACTCCTATTCGAGGAGACCCGGTACTTC	CASSQLLFEETRYF	TRBV4-1	TRBJ2-5	once	-
TGTGCCACCAGTGATTTGAGCGGGAGGGCCTTTAATGAGCAGTTCTTC	CATSDLSGRAFNEQFF	TRBV24-1	TRBJ2-1	few	TRBD2
TGCGCCAGCAGCCAAGAAGTAACTAGCGGGGGCTACAATGAGCAGTTCTTC	CASSQEVTSGGYNEQFF	TRBV4-1	TRBJ2-1	-	TRBD2
TGTGCCAGCAGCCCGAAACTTAACAGGGGTACCTATGGCTACACCTTC	CASSPKLNRGTYGYTF	TRBV3-1	TRBJ1-2	many	TRBD1
TGCAGTGCTAGAGATTGGAGAAGTACGGGGAGCAATCAGCCCCAGCATTTT	CSARDWRSTGSNQPQHF	TRBV20-1	TRBJ1-5	many	-
TGCAGTGCTAGAGCCCCGGGACTAGGCGATGAGCAGTTCTTC	CSARAPGLGDEQFF	TRBV20-1	TRBJ2-1	-	TRBD2
TGCGCCAGCAAGATGGAGGACCCCTACGAGCGGTACTTC	CASKMEDPYERYF	TRBV5-1	TRBJ2-7	-	-
TGTGCCAGCAGGACTCAGGGGGGCGCTAATGAAAAACTGTTTTTT	CASRTQGGANEKLFF	TRBV6-1	TRBJ1-4	-	TRBD1
TGTGCCAGCAGCTTGAGCGGGGGTTACACCGGGGAGCTGTTTTTT	CASSLSGGYTGELFF	TRBV7-3	TRBJ2-2	many	TRBD2
TGCGCCAGCAGCCAAGATCATGGTCATAGTCTGTTTTTT	CASSQDHGHSLFF	TRBV4-1	TRBJ1-4	-	-
TGTGCCAGCAGTGAAGCTTGGGGCGCTGGCTATGGCTACACCTTC	CASSEAWGAGYGYTF	TRBV2	TRBJ1-2	-	-
TGTGCCATCAGTGAGACTAAGATCCCCTACGAGCAGTACTTC	CAISETKIPYEQYF	TRBV10-3	TRBJ2-7	few	-
TGCGCCAGCAGCCAAGGGCTAGGGGTCGGGGAGCTGTTTTTT	CASSQGLGVGELFF	TRBV4-1	TRBJ2-2	many	-
TGTGCCAGCAGTTCGGGGGGGGTCGCCAAAAACATTCAGTACTTC	CASSSGGVAKNIQYF	TRBV28	TRBJ2-4	-	TRBD2
TGCAGTGCCACCGGACTAGCGGGAGGGAATGAGCAGTTCTTC	CSATGLAGGNEQFF	TRBV20-1	TRBJ2-1	-	TRBD2
TGCGCCAGCAGCCAAGTGGCAGGGACGGGTCAGCCCCAGCATTTT	CASSQVAGTGQPQHF	TRBV4-1	TRBJ1-5	-	-
TGCAGCGTTGAAAAGGTGCCTAACTATGGCTACACCTTC	CSVEKVPNYGYTF	TRBV29-1	TRBJ1-2	-	-
TGCGCCAGCAGTGAGTCCTTGGCCTACAATGAGCAGTTCTTC	CASSESLAYNEQFF	TRBV10-1	TRBJ2-1	many	-
TGTGCCAGCAGCGGAACAACCCTGACTCTGGCGAGAGATACGCAGTATTTT	CASSGTTLTLARDTQYF	TRBV6-1	TRBJ2-3	many	-
TGTGCCAGCAGCTTAACACCAGGCAGTCCTGCGGGGGCTTTCTTT	CASSLTPGSPAGAFF	TRBV7-3	TRBJ1-1	few	-
TGTGCCAGCAGCTTATTGATGGGTGACTCACACCTCCACTTT	CASSLLMGDSHLHF	TRBV7-9	TRBJ1-6	-	-
TGTGCCAGCAGCTTTCAGGGTTTAGACGAGCAGTGCTTC	CASSFQGLDEQCF	TRBV7-9	TRBJ2-7	-	-
TGCAGTGTCCGATTTTCGGGGAGGCACTGGGATGAGCAGTTCTTC	CSVRFSGRHWDEQFF	TRBV20-1	TRBJ2-1	-	-
TGCAGCGCCGAAGGATTGGAGGGGAACACTGAAGCTTTCTTT	CSAEGLEGNTEAFF	TRBV29-1	TRBJ1-1	few	-